Listed below are T cell receptor beta chains from one sample, sequenced in a study of T cells in Graves' hyperthyroidism and ophthalmopathy. TCRdb reanalysed the multiplex PCR reads using MiXCR and keeps one entry per CDR3 protein. The sample lists more than 550,000 distinct CDR3 sequences; 18% were seen once. Sequencing was carried out using blood. Source of these receptors: a woman in her forties or fifties with Graves' hyperthyroidism that later progressed to Graves' ophthalmopathy. CDR3s include the opening cysteine and the closing phenylalanine or tryptophan. D genes are given only for firm matches. The listing skips clone size in some rows; elsewhere it reads once, few, many or a size class.

clone size	V gene	D gene	J gene	CDR3 protein	CDR3 DNA
many	TRBV6-1	TRBD1	TRBJ1-5	CASRRTGVNQPQHF	TGTGCCAGCAGGAGAACAGGGGTCAATCAGCCCCAGCATTTT
few	TRBV10-3	-	TRBJ2-7	CAISPDTTYEQYF	TGTGCCATCAGCCCCGACACTACCTACGAGCAGTACTTC
-	TRBV11-2	-	TRBJ2-5	CASSVQKETQYF	TGTGCCAGCAGTGTCCAAAAGGAGACCCAGTACTTC
many	TRBV7-9	-	TRBJ1-6	CASSLVVTDNSPLHF	TGTGCCAGCAGCTTAGTTGTGACAGACAATTCACCCCTCCACTTT
many	TRBV5-1	TRBD1	TRBJ2-7	CASSWTGRPYEQYF	TGCGCCAGCAGCTGGACAGGGCGTCCCTACGAGCAGTACTTC
-	TRBV7-2	TRBD2	TRBJ2-7	CASSLGGLAGTEQYF	TGTGCCAGCAGCTTAGGGGGACTAGCGGGAACCGAGCAGTACTTC
many	TRBV3-1	TRBD1	TRBJ1-5	CASSQLAPGQAPLYSNQPQHF	TGTGCCAGCAGCCAACTCGCCCCGGGACAGGCGCCTTTATATAGCAATCAGCCCCAGCATTTT
many	TRBV5-5	-	TRBJ2-7	CASSLGIRLVEQYF	TGTGCCAGCAGTCTCGGGATCAGGCTAGTGGAGCAGTACTTC
many	TRBV18	-	TRBJ2-7	CASSTLGAYEQYF	TGTGCCAGCTCGACTTTAGGGGCCTACGAGCAGTACTTC
-	TRBV7-2	TRBD1	TRBJ2-5	CASSLDNRGSGETRYF	TGTGCCAGCAGCTTAGATAACAGGGGGTCGGGAGAGACCCGGTACTTC
few	TRBV13	-	TRBJ1-1	CASSLAGAHTEAFF	TGTGCCAGCAGCTTAGCGGGGGCGCACACTGAAGCTTTCTTT
many	TRBV7-9	-	TRBJ2-3	CASSSTVVRTPYPDTQYF	TGTGCCAGCAGCTCTACGGTGGTCCGTACTCCTTACCCAGATACGCAGTATTTT
-	TRBV20-1	-	TRBJ2-1	CSARLLERDYNEQFF	TGCAGTGCTAGACTTCTAGAACGGGATTACAATGAGCAGTTCTTC
many	TRBV11-2	-	TRBJ2-5	CASSLEGGGFEETQYF	TGTGCCAGCAGCTTAGAGGGCGGGGGCTTCGAAGAGACCCAGTACTTC
-	TRBV9	-	TRBJ1-4	CASSVGGRRGEKLFF	TGTGCCAGCAGCGTAGGAGGCAGGAGGGGAGAAAAACTGTTTTTT
-	TRBV18	-	TRBJ1-6	CASSPTRRAEYSPLHF	TGTGCCAGCTCACCAACTCGCAGGGCGGAATATTCACCCCTCCACTTT
few	TRBV10-3	-	TRBJ2-5	CAISKDRSQTQYF	TGTGCCATCAGTAAAGACAGGAGCCAGACCCAGTACTTC
many	TRBV2	-	TRBJ1-4	CASRTGAATNEKLFF	TGTGCCAGCAGAACAGGAGCCGCGACTAATGAAAAACTGTTTTTT
-	TRBV12-3/TRBV12-4	-	TRBJ2-1	CASSFERNEQFF	TGTGCCAGCAGTTTCGAGAGGAATGAGCAGTTCTTC
few	TRBV3-1	-	TRBJ1-6	CASSQGPSSPLHF	TGTGCCAGCAGCCAGGGTCCGAGTTCACCCCTCCACTTT
-	TRBV19	TRBD1	TRBJ1-6	CASSIGTGGSYNSPLHF	TGTGCCAGTAGTATCGGGACAGGGGGATCCTATAATTCACCCCTCCACTTT
many	TRBV29-1	-	TRBJ1-1	CSAPGGLDTEAFF	TGCAGCGCTCCCGGGGGGCTGGACACTGAAGCTTTCTTT